This T cell receptor beta chain was recovered during a study of T cells after somatic rescue of genetic block. From germline, CDR1 is MNHNY and CDR2 SVGAGI (reference sequence). The V gene lost 7 bases and the J gene lost 1 base, with 8 bases spanning the gap. The CDR3 length is 14 residues. This clone came up once. Clones were sequenced by immunoSEQ multiplex PCR, and TCRdb holds only the in-frame ones, with some missing. The sample consists of just over 8,000 clones, roughly 80% of them appearing once. The receptor comes from a boy between 10 and 17 years old. This chain uses TRBV6-6 with TRBJ2-6; unclear D gene. The sequencing input was peripheral blood mononuclear cells (PBMCs). The CDR3 sequence is CASTDRSGANVLTF. The CDR3 coding sequence is TGTGCCAGCACTGATAGGTCTGGGGCCAACGTCCTGACTTTC.